This T cell receptor (beta chain) was obtained from a study of blood T cell repertoires in COVID-19. Overall study: Italy, Spain and the United States were the sources of the convalescent and acute COVID-19 samples. PBMCs, B-cell-depleted T cells, or T cells were the source of the cDNA or gDNA that made up the material.

This clone was observed a handful of times. In the study's own analysis: Amplification from reference gene primers served as the basis for estimated nucleated cell counts. The assay was immunoSEQ multiplex PCR, and TCRdb's table has in-frame clones only and misses some. Clone size and the V and J calls come from that table; the DNA yielded D and trimming. The table shows approximately 360,000 clones, with nearly 90% occurring only once. Trimming removed 6 bases at V and 2 bases at J, with 13 bases between. Germline values: CDR1 MNHEY, CDR2 SVGAGI. This CDR3 is 14 amino acids long. The sequenced material came from peripheral blood. This receptor was obtained from a man younger than 35 with active or convalescent COVID-19. The V and J genes are TRBV6-5 and TRBJ1-2, with a possible D match to TRBD1 (6 bases). The CDR3, as DNA: TGTGCCAGCAGCCAGTGGGGGCAAAACTATGGCTACACCTTC. It specifies CASSQWGQNYGYTF.